This T cell receptor (beta chain) originates from a study of blood T cell repertoires in COVID-19. Profiled with immunoSEQ multiplex PCR; TCRdb holds only in-frame clones, not every one. The profile shows a few hundred thousand clones, 90% of them singletons. Looked up from germline, CDR1 is SGHRS and CDR2 is YFSETQ. Germline trimming cut 3 bases from V and 6 bases from J; bases unmatched to any gene: 3. The CDR3 runs 14 residues. During active infection, Seattle patients enrolled and were then monitored through disease. The sequence was collected from a woman aged 25 to 39 with COVID-19, enrolled during active disease. The chain combines TRBV5-1 with TRBJ2-2; TRBD1 matches at 9 bases. The sequenced sample was peripheral blood. DNA for the CDR3: TGCGCCAGCAGCTCCAGACAGGGGGCCGGGGAGCTGTTTTTT. This encodes CASSSRQGAGELFF.